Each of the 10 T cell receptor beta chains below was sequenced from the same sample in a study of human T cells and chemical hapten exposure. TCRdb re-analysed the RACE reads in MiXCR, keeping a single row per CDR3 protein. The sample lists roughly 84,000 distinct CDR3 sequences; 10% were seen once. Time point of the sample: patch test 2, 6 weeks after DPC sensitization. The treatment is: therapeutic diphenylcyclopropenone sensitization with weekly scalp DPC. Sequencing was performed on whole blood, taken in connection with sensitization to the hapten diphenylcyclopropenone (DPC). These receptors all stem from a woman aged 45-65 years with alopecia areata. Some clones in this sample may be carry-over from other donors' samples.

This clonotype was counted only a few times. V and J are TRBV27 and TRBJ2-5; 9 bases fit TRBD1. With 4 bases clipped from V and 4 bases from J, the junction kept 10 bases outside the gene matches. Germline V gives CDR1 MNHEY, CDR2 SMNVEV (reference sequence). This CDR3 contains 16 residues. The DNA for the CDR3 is TGTGCCAGCAGTTCCTGGACAGGGGCCCCAGGAGAGACCCAGTACTTC. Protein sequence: CASSSWTGAPGETQYF.

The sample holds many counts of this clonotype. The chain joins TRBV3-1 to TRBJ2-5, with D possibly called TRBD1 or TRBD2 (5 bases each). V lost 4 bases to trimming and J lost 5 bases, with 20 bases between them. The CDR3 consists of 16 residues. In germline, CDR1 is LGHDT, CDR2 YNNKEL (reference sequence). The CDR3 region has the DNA TGTGCCAGCAGCCGTCACGGGACGGTAGGTTTGGAGACCCAGTACTTC. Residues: CASSRHGTVGLETQYF.

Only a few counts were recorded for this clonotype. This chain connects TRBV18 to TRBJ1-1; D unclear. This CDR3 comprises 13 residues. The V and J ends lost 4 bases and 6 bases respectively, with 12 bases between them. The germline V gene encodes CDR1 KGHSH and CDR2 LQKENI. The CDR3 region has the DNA TGTGCCAGCTCACAGGGTTCTGGCGCTGAAGCTTTCTTT. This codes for CASSQGSGAEAFF.

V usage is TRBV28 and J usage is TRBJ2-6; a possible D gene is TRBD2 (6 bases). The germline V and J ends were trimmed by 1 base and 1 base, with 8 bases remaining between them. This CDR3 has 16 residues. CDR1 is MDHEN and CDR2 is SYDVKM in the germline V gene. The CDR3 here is CASSLFRGSGANVLTF. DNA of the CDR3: TGTGCCAGCAGTTTATTTCGGGGGTCTGGGGCCAACGTCCTGACTTTC.

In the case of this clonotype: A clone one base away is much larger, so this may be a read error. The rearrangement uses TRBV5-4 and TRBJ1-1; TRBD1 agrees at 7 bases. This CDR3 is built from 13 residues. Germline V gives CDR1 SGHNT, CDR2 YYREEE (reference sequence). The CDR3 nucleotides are TGTGTCAGCAGCTCAGGGGGTTTGACTGAAGCTTTCTTT. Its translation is CVSSSGGLTEAFF.

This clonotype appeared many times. CDR3 DNA sequence: TGCAGCGTTGAAGGAAACTATGGCTACACCTTC. It yields the protein CSVEGNYGYTF. The chain links TRBV29-1 to TRBJ1-2, with D unresolved. Between the trimmed V and J ends, which lost 1 base and 2 bases, there was a span of 2 bases. The CDR3 loop spans 11 amino acids. Per the germline V gene, CDR1 is SQVTM and CDR2 is ANQGSEA.

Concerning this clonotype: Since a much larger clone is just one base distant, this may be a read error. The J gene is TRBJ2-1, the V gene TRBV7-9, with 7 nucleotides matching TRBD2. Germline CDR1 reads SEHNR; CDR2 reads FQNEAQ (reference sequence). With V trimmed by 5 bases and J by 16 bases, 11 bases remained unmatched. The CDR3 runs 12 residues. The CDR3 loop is CASSRGTGGSFF. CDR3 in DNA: TGTGCCAGCAGCCGCGGGACTGGCGGGAGCTTCTTC.

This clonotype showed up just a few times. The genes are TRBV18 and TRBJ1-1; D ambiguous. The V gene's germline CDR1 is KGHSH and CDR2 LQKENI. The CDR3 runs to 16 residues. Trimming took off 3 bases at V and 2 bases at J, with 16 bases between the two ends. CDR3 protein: CASSPRTGVTNTEAFF. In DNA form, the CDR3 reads TGTGCCAGCTCACCCCGGACGGGAGTCACAAACACTGAAGCTTTCTTT.

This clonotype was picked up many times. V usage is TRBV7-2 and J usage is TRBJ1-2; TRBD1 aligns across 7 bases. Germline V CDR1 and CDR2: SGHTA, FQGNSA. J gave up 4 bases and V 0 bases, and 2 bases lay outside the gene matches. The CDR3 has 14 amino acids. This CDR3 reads CASSLARDSYGYTF. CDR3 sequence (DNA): TGTGCCAGCAGCTTAGCTAGGGACAGCTATGGCTACACCTTC.

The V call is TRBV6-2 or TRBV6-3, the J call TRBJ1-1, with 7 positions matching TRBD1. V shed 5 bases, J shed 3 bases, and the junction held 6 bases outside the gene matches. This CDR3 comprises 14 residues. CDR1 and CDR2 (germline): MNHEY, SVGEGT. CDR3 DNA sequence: TGTGCCAGCAGTCAACAGGGGAGATACACTGAAGCTTTCTTT. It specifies CASSQQGRYTEAFF.